This T cell receptor (beta chain) is drawn from a study of blood T cell repertoires in COVID-19. This CDR3 has 17 residues. Germline assignment: CDR1 MGHRA and CDR2 YSYEKL. With 0 bases clipped from V and 4 bases from J, the junction kept 5 bases outside the gene matches. Generated by immunoSEQ multiplex PCR, the TCRdb table keeps only in-frame clones and is missing some. The repertoire holds about 210,000 clones, with 85% as singletons. The source material was PBMCs or T cells enriched from blood (not recorded which). The sequence was obtained from a man aged 35 to 55 who had recovered from COVID-19. The V gene is TRBV4-1, the J gene TRBJ2-1; 11 bases align to TRBD2. The CDR3 loop reads CASSQEGTSGWYNEQFF. The DNA for the CDR3 is TGCGCCAGCAGCCAAGAAGGGACTAGCGGTTGGTACAATGAGCAGTTCTTC.